This is a list of T cell receptor beta chains from one sample in a study of blood T cells in healthy people across ages. One entry per CDR3 protein, called by TCRdb with MiXCR from the 5' RACE reads. In the table there are about 1.7 million distinct CDR3 sequences, over 25% of which are singletons. The sequenced sample consisted of blood. All receptors derive from a woman in her 30s in good health. The CDR3 runs from the conserved cysteine through the conserved F or W.

V: TRBV6-2/TRBV6-3; J: TRBJ2-7; CDR3: CASSERTGSSYEQYF
V: TRBV29-1; J: TRBJ2-7; CDR3: CSVVPVFSSYGQYF
V: TRBV5-1; J: TRBJ2-3; CDR3: CASSRGDSTDTQYF
V: TRBV2; J: TRBJ1-4; CDR3: CASNRNGGNEKLFF
V: TRBV10-1; J: TRBJ2-1; CDR3: CASSAWDGLSYNEQFF
V: TRBV6-2/TRBV6-3; J: TRBJ2-7; CDR3: CASRPEGRQVRSEQYF
V: TRBV4-3; J: TRBJ2-1; CDR3: CASSQGRTRLVNEQFF
V: TRBV5-1; J: TRBJ1-1; CDR3: CASSLEAGGEAFF
V: TRBV20-1; J: TRBJ2-5; CDR3: CSARLNFPGLAGGGETQYF
V: TRBV3-1; J: TRBJ2-1; CDR3: CASSLWDWNDEQFF
V: TRBV9; J: TRBJ1-6; CDR3: CASSSQTGNSPLHF
V: TRBV20-1; J: TRBJ2-3; CDR3: CSARDWGSGVGEDTQYF
V: TRBV28; J: TRBJ2-4; CDR3: CASGRDSKNIQYF
V: TRBV5-5; J: TRBJ2-1; CDR3: CASSAVTLNEQFF
V: TRBV5-6; J: TRBJ2-6; CDR3: CASSSGPRRSGANVLTF
V: TRBV28; J: TRBJ2-1; CDR3: CASSPPISSYNEQFF
V: TRBV7-9; J: -; CDR3: CASSQLEQETQYF
V: TRBV6-2/TRBV6-3; J: TRBJ2-1; CDR3: CASSYSLEFSYNEQFF
V: TRBV20-1; J: TRBJ2-1; CDR3: CSATTPPAWGNEQFF
V: TRBV29-1; J: TRBJ2-5; CDR3: CSVKDRGRQETQYF
V: TRBV28; J: TRBJ2-3; CDR3: CALGGPDTQYF
V: TRBV5-1; J: TRBJ2-3; CDR3: CASSPIGGSSKQGGLTDTQYF
V: TRBV14; J: TRBJ2-2; CDR3: CASSQVLGIGELFF
V: TRBV2; J: TRBJ2-4; CDR3: CASRLGLAGGEGAKNIQYF
V: TRBV5-5; J: TRBJ2-1; CDR3: CASSYLLAGGNEQFF
V: TRBV6-4; J: TRBJ2-1; CDR3: CASSERGGNNEQFF
V: TRBV12-3/TRBV12-4; J: TRBJ2-4; CDR3: CASSRDRGGNLAKNIQYF
V: TRBV20-1; J: TRBJ2-1; CDR3: CSAQRASGPLSYNEQFF
V: TRBV7-7; J: TRBJ2-7; CDR3: CASSLTPLREQYF
V: TRBV6-2/TRBV6-3; J: TRBJ2-7; CDR3: CASSSSRGAVSEQYF
V: TRBV20-1; J: TRBJ2-3; CDR3: CSARDRTSGPRDTQYF
V: TRBV20-1; J: TRBJ1-2; CDR3: CSAMGQGGYTF
V: TRBV20-1; J: TRBJ2-5; CDR3: CSARGQFGQETQYF
V: TRBV5-1; J: TRBJ2-7; CDR3: CAGSLGGSGSYEQYF
V: TRBV20-1; J: TRBJ1-2; CDR3: CSALDRDGYTF
V: TRBV6-6; J: TRBJ1-2; CDR3: CASSSTYNYGYTF
V: TRBV27; J: TRBJ1-2; CDR3: CASKGQGGLHTF
V: TRBV7-9; J: TRBJ2-1; CDR3: CASSNGGAMNEQFF
V: TRBV7-3; J: TRBJ2-6; CDR3: CASSWTGVVSGANVLTF
V: TRBV7-6; J: TRBJ1-5; CDR3: CASSTRRGQPQHF
V: TRBV5-1; J: TRBJ2-1; CDR3: CASSLLAGAHEQFF
V: TRBV29-1; J: TRBJ2-1; CDR3: CSVGKVVKTEQFF
V: TRBV20-1; J: TRBJ2-5; CDR3: CSARDPRQETQYF
V: TRBV5-4; J: TRBJ2-1; CDR3: CASRSGLAYEQFF
V: TRBV2; J: TRBJ2-7; CDR3: CASSLEQGFGYEQYF
V: TRBV29-1; J: TRBJ2-1; CDR3: CSVERGAHTDEQFF
V: TRBV20-1; J: TRBJ1-6; CDR3: CSAPRLGATLHF
V: TRBV20-1; J: TRBJ1-2; CDR3: CSASQENYGYTF
V: TRBV3-1; J: TRBJ2-7; CDR3: CAGSQGGTGKQYF
V: TRBV10-3; J: TRBJ2-3; CDR3: CAISEIVGGTDTQYF
V: TRBV6-2/TRBV6-3; J: TRBJ1-2; CDR3: CASSRSRRGTVPIYGYTF